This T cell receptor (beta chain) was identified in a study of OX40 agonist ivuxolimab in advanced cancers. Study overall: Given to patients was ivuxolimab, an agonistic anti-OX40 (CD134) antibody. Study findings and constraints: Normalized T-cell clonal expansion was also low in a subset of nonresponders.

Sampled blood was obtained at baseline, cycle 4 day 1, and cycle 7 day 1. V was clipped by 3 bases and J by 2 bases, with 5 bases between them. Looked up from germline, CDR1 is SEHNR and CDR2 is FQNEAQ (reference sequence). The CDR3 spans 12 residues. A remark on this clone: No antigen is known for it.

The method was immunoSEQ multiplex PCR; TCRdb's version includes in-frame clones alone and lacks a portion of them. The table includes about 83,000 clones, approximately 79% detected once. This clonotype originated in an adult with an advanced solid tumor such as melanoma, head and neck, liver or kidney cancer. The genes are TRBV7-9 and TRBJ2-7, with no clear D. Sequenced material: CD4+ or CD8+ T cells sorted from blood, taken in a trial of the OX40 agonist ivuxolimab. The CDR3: CASSFEPYEQYF. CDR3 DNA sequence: TGTGCCAGCAGCTTTGAACCCTACGAGCAGTACTTC. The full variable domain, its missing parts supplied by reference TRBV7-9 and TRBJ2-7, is DTGVSQNPRHKITKRGQNVTFRCDPISEHNRLYWYRQTLGQGPEFLTYFQNEAQLEKSRLLSDRFSAERPKGSFSTLEIQRTEQGDSAMYLCASSFEPYEQYFGPGTRLTVT.